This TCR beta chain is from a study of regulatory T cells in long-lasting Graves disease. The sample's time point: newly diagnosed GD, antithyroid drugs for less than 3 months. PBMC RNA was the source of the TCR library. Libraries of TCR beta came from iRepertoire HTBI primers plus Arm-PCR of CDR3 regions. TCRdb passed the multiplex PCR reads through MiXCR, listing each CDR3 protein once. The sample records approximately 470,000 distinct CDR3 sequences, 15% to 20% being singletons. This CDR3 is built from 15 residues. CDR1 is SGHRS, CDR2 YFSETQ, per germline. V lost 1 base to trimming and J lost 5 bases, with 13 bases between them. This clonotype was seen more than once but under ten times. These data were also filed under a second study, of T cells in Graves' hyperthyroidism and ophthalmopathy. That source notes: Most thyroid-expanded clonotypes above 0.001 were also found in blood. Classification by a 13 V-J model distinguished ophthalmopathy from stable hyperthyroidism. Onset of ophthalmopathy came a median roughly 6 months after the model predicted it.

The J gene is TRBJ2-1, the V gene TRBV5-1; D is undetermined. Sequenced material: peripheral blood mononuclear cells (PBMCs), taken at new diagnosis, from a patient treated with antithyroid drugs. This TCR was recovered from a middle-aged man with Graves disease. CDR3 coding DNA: TGCGCCAGCAGCTTGAGGCAGACCTCAAACAATGAGCAGTTCTTC. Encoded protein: CASSLRQTSNNEQFF.